This T cell receptor beta chain was profiled in a study of blood T cell repertoires in COVID-19. Libraries were prepared by immunoSEQ multiplex PCR; TCRdb keeps only in-frame clonotypes and omits some of them. The data hold about 140,000 clones, with over 75% observed a single time. The table lists this clone with a few counts. The germline V gene has CDR1 GTSNPN and CDR2 SVGIG (reference sequence). The V and J ends lost 3 bases and 4 bases, in that order; junction bases with no gene match: 7. CDR3 length: 15 amino acids. J is TRBJ1-1 and V is TRBV30; 11 bases line up with TRBD1. The sample comprised PBMCs or T cells enriched from blood (not recorded which). The receptor comes from a woman aged 50 to 60 who had recovered from COVID-19. The chain's CDR3 is CAWRHGQGAVTEAFF. CDR3 sequence (DNA): TGTGCCTGGAGACATGGACAGGGGGCGGTCACTGAAGCTTTCTTT.